The 3 T cell receptor beta chains reported below all come from one sample, sequenced in a study of radiotherapy plus CTLA-4 blockade in lung cancer. Sequencing used immunoSEQ multiplex PCR; TCRdb keeps in-frame clones, though not all of them. The sample holds about 120,000 clones, about four fifths seen once. Sequences were derived from peripheral blood, sampled from a patient treated with radiotherapy plus ipilimumab. All receptors come from a human donor with non-small cell lung cancer that progressed on radiotherapy plus ipilimumab. Some clones in this sample may be carry-over from other donors' samples.

This clone came up once. The chain links TRBV5-1 to TRBJ2-7; TRBD1 matches 7 bases. Trimming at V came to 4 bases and at J to 2 bases, leaving 9 bases not matched to a gene. CDR1 and CDR2 from the germline V gene are SGHRS and YFSETQ. CDR3 length: 15 residues. The CDR3 DNA reads TGCGCCAGCAGCCCGGGACAGTTGATCACCTACGAGCAGTACTTC. Protein sequence: CASSPGQLITYEQYF.

This chain uses TRBV7-2 with TRBJ1-4, with D uncertain. This CDR3 spans 14 amino acids. The germline gives CDR1 SGHTA, CDR2 FQGNSA. V was shortened by 2 bases and J by 6 bases, with 10 bases between the two germline ends. This CDR3 reads CASSLFGIDEKLFF. The CDR3 bases are TGTGCCAGCAGCTTATTCGGGATCGATGAAAAACTGTTTTTT.

This chain links TRBV9 with TRBJ2-3; 13 nucleotides agree with TRBD2. There are 16 residues in the CDR3. V lost 0 bases and J lost 4; bases outside the gene matches: 2. The germline gives CDR1 SGDLS, CDR2 YYNGEE. The DNA for the CDR3 is TGTGCCAGCAGCGTAGGTGGACTAGCGGGGGCAGATACGCAGTATTTT. Encoded protein: CASSVGGLAGADTQYF.